A single T cell receptor beta chain is shown here with its context. Its antigen is undetermined. The data stem from a study of siplizumab effects on memory and regulatory T cells. Overall study findings and caveats: The alloresponse seemed to draw substantially on naive T cells, which appeared more diverse than memory cells. With siplizumab, mappable alloreactive CD4+ clones averaged around 71% Treg-derived, versus roughly 25% in controls. Proliferating CD4+ or CD8+ clones, roughly 80-95% of them, lacked an assignable naive or memory phenotype. Suppression by proliferating Tregs derived from siplizumab cultures was not verified.

CDR3 length: 17 amino acids. Germline loops: CDR1 SGHRS, CDR2 YFSETQ. V lost 3 bases, J lost 2 bases, and 10 bases stayed unmatched. Profiled with immunoSEQ multiplex PCR; TCRdb holds only in-frame clones, not every one. The sample includes about 110,000 clones, about 93% of them seen just once. Sequenced input: CD4+ T cells sorted from blood. The source is a human donor in good health. The rearrangement joins TRBV5-1 to TRBJ2-3; 9 nucleotides line up with TRBD2. CDR3 in amino acids: CASSSTRRGGLTDTQYF. The CDR3 DNA reads TGCGCCAGCAGCTCAACGAGGCGGGGGGGCCTCACAGATACGCAGTATTTT.